A single sample gave rise to the 21 T cell receptor beta chains below, sequenced in a study of blood T cell repertoires in COVID-19. Sequencing was performed with immunoSEQ multiplex PCR; in TCRdb, only in-frame clones are kept and a portion is missing. The sample includes fewer than 150,000 clones, roughly 79% seen only once; the top ten take roughly a tenth. The specimen sequenced was peripheral blood. The source is a human donor in a cohort sampled during active COVID-19.

The J gene is TRBJ1-5, the V gene TRBV30, with TRBD1 identical over 9 bases. CDR3 size: 15 residues. CDR1 is GTSNPN and CDR2 is SVGIG in the germline V gene (reference sequence). With 2 bases clipped from V and 6 bases from J, the junction kept 8 bases outside the gene matches. CDR3 protein: CAWSRRTGVFQPQHF. The DNA of the CDR3 is TGTGCCTGGAGTCGCCGGACAGGGGTTTTTCAGCCCCAGCATTTT.

V is TRBV6-1 and J is TRBJ1-3, with 8 bases aligning to TRBD1. Trimming at V came to 2 bases and at J to 8 bases, leaving 5 bases not matched to a gene. This CDR3 spans 14 amino acids. Germline CDR1 is MNHNS and CDR2 is SASEGT. CDR3 sequence: CASSETGGMDTIYF. CDR3 DNA: TGTGCCAGCAGTGAAACAGGGGGAATGGACACCATATATTTT.

The V call is TRBV20-1, the J call TRBJ1-1; 7 bases fit TRBD1. Trimming cost V 3 bases and J 1 base; bases outside gene matches: 2. The CDR3 extends over 13 amino acids. The V gene's germline CDR1 is DFQATT and CDR2 SNEGSKA (reference sequence). CDR3 residues: CSASTGANTEAFF. The CDR3 coding sequence is TGCAGTGCTAGTACAGGGGCGAACACTGAAGCTTTCTTT.

The chain couples TRBV6-4 to TRBJ2-3; 7 positions agree with TRBD2. J was trimmed by 1 base and V by 2 bases; bases with no gene match: 0. Germline V gene sequence: CDR1 MRHNA, CDR2 SNTAGT. This CDR3 spans 14 amino acids. The DNA of the CDR3 is TGTGCCAGCAGTGACGCGGGGGGCACAGATACGCAGTATTTT. It is translated as CASSDAGGTDTQYF.

The V call is TRBV28, the J call TRBJ1-2; D unclear. Deletions cut 5 bases from V and 4 bases from J, with 14 bases between. This CDR3 contains 14 residues. Germline-derived CDR1 and CDR2 are MDHEN and SYDVKM. The CDR3 DNA reads as TGTGCCAGCAGTCCAACGGGCAGCGGCTATGGCTACACCTTC. Its protein is CASSPTGSGYGYTF.

This clone came up a few times. The rearrangement joins TRBV24-1 to TRBJ2-7, with a tentative D call TRBD1 (6 bases). V lost 2 bases and J lost 6, with 16 bases in between. The CDR3 has 15 residues. The germline V gene has CDR1 KGHDR and CDR2 SFDVKD. DNA of the CDR3: TGTGCCACCAGTGATTCCGGGACACCAAGGAGCGAGCAGTACTTC. Residues: CATSDSGTPRSEQYF.

The gene calls are TRBV28 and TRBJ1-2, with 10 bases matching TRBD1. J lost 4 bases, V lost 3 bases, and 5 bases had no gene match. Germline CDR1 MDHEN, CDR2 SYDVKM. This CDR3 comprises 15 residues. This CDR3 is CASSFGTGASYGYTF. The DNA for the CDR3 is TGTGCCAGCAGTTTCGGGACAGGGGCCTCCTATGGCTACACCTTC.

V gene TRBV15 combines with J gene TRBJ1-6, with TRBD1 matching 7 bases. CDR1 is LNHNV and CDR2 is YYDKDF in the germline V gene (reference sequence). V shed 4 bases, J shed 5 bases, and the junction held 11 bases outside the gene matches. The CDR3 totals 17 residues. CDR3 in DNA: TGTGCCACCAGCAACCTTCACAGGGGTCGGAATAATTCACCCCTCCACTTT. Its protein is CATSNLHRGRNNSPLHF.

V is TRBV28 and J is TRBJ1-1; TRBD1 is a possible D gene (5 bases). CDR1 and CDR2 from the germline V gene are MDHEN and SYDVKM. Trimming took 7 bases from V and 5 from J, leaving 14 bases between them. The CDR3 loop spans 13 amino acids. CDR3 nucleotide sequence: TGTGCCAGCACGGGCAGGGCGGGAACTGAAGCTTTCTTT. Its translation: CASTGRAGTEAFF.

This clone was detected a few times. The chain carries TRBV6-5 and TRBJ2-7; no reliable D call. Between the trimmed V and J ends, which lost 0 bases and 4 bases, there was a span of 10 bases. CDR1 and CDR2 (germline): MNHEY, SVGAGI. This CDR3 contains 14 residues. The CDR3 bases are TGTGCCAGCAGTTACTCCGGGTCCCTGTACGAGCAGTACTTC. Its translation is CASSYSGSLYEQYF.

The chain links TRBV6-6 to TRBJ1-1, with D unclear. Looked up from germline, CDR1 is MNHNY and CDR2 is SVGAGI (reference sequence). V dropped 6 bases and J dropped 7 bases, with 12 bases sitting between them. This CDR3 has 12 residues. The CDR3 DNA reads as TGTGCCAGCAGACGTGGCCAGTTTGAAGCTTTCTTT. Its protein product is CASRRGQFEAFF.

J is TRBJ2-7 and V is TRBV20-1, with TRBD1 matching over 10 bases. Germline V CDR1 and CDR2: DFQATT, SNEGSKA (reference sequence). Trimming cost V 6 bases and J 4 bases; bases outside gene matches: 9. This CDR3 spans 14 amino acids. The CDR3 loop is CSASGQGVLYEQYF. The CDR3, as DNA: TGCAGTGCGAGTGGACAGGGGGTTTTATACGAGCAGTACTTC.

The chain recombines TRBV27 with TRBJ1-1; 11 nucleotides line up with TRBD1. The CDR3 is 14 amino acids. Germline lookup yields CDR1 MNHEY and CDR2 SMNVEV (reference sequence). Trimming cost V 4 bases and J 6 bases; bases outside gene matches: 4. The chain's CDR3 is CASSSPDRGPEAFF. The CDR3, as DNA: TGTGCCAGCAGTTCCCCGGACAGGGGGCCTGAAGCTTTCTTT.

This chain uses TRBV7-3 with TRBJ2-3; 10 bases fit TRBD2. The CDR3 totals 15 residues. V shed 4 bases, J shed 4 bases, and the junction held 5 bases outside the gene matches. Germline V CDR1 and CDR2: SGHTA, FQGTGA. CDR3: CASSYGTSEADTQYF. CDR3 coding DNA: TGTGCCAGCAGCTACGGGACTAGCGAGGCAGATACGCAGTATTTT.

The count of this clone is one. This chain joins TRBV11-3 and TRBJ2-2, with D unresolved. The CDR3 extends over 12 amino acids. Germline V gene lookup returns CDR1 SGHNT and CDR2 YENEEA. V dropped 4 bases and J dropped 6 bases, with 6 bases sitting between them. In DNA, the CDR3 is TGTGCCAGCAGCTATTACTCCGGGGAGCTGTTTTTT. As protein: CASSYYSGELFF.

This chain uses TRBV30 with TRBJ1-2; maybe TRBD1 (5 bases). V was clipped by 5 bases and J by 0 bases, with 10 bases between them. Germline assignment: CDR1 GTSNPN and CDR2 SVGIG (reference sequence). This CDR3 has 13 residues. The CDR3 is CAWETGANYGYTF. CDR3 nucleotide sequence: TGTGCCTGGGAAACAGGAGCTAACTATGGCTACACCTTC.

This clone was seen only once. Its ends do not fully match the called genes, so a read error is possible. The genes are TRBV28 and TRBJ1-1, with TRBD1 identical over 9 bases. The CDR3 covers 15 residues. The germline CDR1 and CDR2 sequences are MDHEN and SYDVKM. The CDR3 sequence: CASIQYGTGNPEAFF. In nucleotides, the CDR3 is TGTGCCAGCATCCAATATGGGACAGGGAACCCTGAAGCTTTCTTT. The full variable domain, in which reference TRBV28 and TRBJ1-1 provide the parts outside the CDR3, is DVKVTQSSRYLVKRTGEKVFLECVQDMDHENMFWYRQDPGLGLRLIYFSYDVKMKEKGDIPEGYSVSREKKERFSLILESASTNQTSMYLCASIQYGTGNPEAFFGQGTRLTVV.

The chain uses TRBV18 and TRBJ2-1; TRBD2 matches at 7 bases. Trimming removed 0 bases from V and 2 bases from J; junction bases left unmatched: 10. Looked up from germline, CDR1 is KGHSH and CDR2 is LQKENI. The CDR3 loop spans 18 amino acids. The CDR3 DNA follows: TGTGCCAGCTCACCACCAGGAACCGCGGGGGTTCCCTACAATGAGCAGTTCTTC. Its protein is CASSPPGTAGVPYNEQFF.

The chain combines TRBV11-1 with TRBJ2-2, with D perhaps matching TRBD2 (6 bases). Germline V lookup: CDR1 SGHAT, CDR2 FQDESV (reference sequence). Trimming stripped 6 bases from V and 0 bases from J, with 8 bases between. CDR3 length: 14 amino acids. The CDR3 nucleotides are TGTGCCAGCAGAGCGGGTGCGAACACCGGGGAGCTGTTTTTT. It is translated as CASRAGANTGELFF.

This clone showed up just once. The chain joins TRBV3-1 (or the pseudogene TRBV3-2) to TRBJ2-7, with 12 bases that match TRBD2. Germline CDR1 LGHDT, CDR2 YNNKEL (reference sequence). V lost 3 bases and J lost 4; bases outside the gene matches: 7. CDR3 length equals 16 residues. CDR3 in amino acids: CASSQGLAGGVYEQYF. CDR3 sequence (DNA): TGTGCCAGCAGCCAGGGGCTAGCGGGGGGGGTATACGAGCAGTACTTC.

This chain uses TRBV5-1 with TRBJ1-2; no clear D gene. Germline V gene lookup returns CDR1 SGHRS and CDR2 YFSETQ. V shed 0 bases and J shed 4 bases, with 10 bases lying between them. The CDR3 runs to 14 residues. CDR3 amino acids: CASSLDRKPYGYTF. Written as DNA, the CDR3 is TGCGCCAGCAGCTTGGACAGAAAGCCCTATGGCTACACCTTC.